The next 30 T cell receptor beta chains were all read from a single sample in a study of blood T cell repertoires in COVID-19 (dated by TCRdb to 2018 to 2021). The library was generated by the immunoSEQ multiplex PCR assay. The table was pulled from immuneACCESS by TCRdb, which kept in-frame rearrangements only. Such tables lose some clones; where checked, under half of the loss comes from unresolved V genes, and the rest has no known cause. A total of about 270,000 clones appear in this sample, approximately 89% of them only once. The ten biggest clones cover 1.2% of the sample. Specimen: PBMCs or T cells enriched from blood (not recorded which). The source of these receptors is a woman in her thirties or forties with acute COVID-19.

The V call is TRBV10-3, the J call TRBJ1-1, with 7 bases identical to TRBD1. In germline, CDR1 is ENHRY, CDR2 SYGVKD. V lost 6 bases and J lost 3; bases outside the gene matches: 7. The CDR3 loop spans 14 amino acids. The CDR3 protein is CAISRQGSDTEAFF. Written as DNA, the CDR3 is TGTGCCATCAGCCGACAGGGATCCGACACTGAAGCTTTCTTT.

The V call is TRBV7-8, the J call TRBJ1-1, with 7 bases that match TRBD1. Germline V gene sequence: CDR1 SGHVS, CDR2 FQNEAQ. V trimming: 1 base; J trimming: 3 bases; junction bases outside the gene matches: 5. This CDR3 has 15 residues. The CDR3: CASSLGQGGYTEAFF. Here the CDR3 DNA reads TGTGCCAGCAGCTTAGGCCAGGGGGGATACACTGAAGCTTTCTTT.

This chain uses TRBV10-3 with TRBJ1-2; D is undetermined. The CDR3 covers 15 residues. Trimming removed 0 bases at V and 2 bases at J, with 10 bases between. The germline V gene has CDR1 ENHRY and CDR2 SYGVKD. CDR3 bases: TGTGCCATCAGTGAGTCAGGCGGCAGCAACTATGGCTACACCTTC. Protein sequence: CAISESGGSNYGYTF.

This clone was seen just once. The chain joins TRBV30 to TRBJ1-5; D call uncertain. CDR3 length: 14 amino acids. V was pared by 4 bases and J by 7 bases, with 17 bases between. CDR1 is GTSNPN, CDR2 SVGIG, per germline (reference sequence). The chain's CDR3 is CAWNLEGPRQPQHF. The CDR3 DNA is TGTGCCTGGAACCTGGAGGGTCCGCGGCAGCCCCAGCATTTT.

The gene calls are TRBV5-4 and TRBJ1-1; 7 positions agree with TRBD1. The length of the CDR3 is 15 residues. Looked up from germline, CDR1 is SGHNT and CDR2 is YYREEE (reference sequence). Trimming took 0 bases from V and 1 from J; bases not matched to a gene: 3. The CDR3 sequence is CASSLETGANTEAFF. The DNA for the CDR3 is TGTGCCAGCAGCTTGGAAACAGGGGCGAACACTGAAGCTTTCTTT.

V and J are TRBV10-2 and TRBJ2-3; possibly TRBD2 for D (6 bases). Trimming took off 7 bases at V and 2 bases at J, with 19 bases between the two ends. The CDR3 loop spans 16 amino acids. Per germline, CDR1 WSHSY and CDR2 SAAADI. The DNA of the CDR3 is TGCGCCAGCAATGACCTTGGGACTCCCCCCACAGATACGCAGTATTTT. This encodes CASNDLGTPPTDTQYF.

Here the CDR3 reads CASSRFLTNYGYTF. CDR3 nucleotides: TGTGCCAGTAGTAGATTCCTAACCAACTATGGCTACACCTTC. The chain carries TRBV19 and TRBJ1-2; D is uncertain. Trimming removed 4 bases from V and 2 bases from J, with 11 bases in between. CDR3 length: 14 residues. Germline V gene sequence: CDR1 LNHDA, CDR2 SQIVND (reference sequence).

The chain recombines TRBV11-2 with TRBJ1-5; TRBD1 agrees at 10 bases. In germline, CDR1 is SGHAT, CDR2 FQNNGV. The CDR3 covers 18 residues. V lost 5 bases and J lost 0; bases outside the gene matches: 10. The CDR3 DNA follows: TGTGCCAGCAGCCCAGGCTGGGGGGACAGGGGTAGCAATCAGCCCCAGCATTTT. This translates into CASSPGWGDRGSNQPQHF.

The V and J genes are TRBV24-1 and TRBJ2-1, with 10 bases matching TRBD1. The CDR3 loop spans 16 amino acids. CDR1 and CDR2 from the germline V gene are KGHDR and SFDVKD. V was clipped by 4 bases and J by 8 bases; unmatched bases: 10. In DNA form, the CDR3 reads TGTGCCACCAGTGAATCCGGACAGGGGGTGGTCGATGAGCAGTTCTTC. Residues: CATSESGQGVVDEQFF.

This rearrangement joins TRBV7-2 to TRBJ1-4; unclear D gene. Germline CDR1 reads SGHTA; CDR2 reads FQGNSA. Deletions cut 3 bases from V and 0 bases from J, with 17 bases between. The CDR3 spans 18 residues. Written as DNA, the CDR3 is TGTGCCAGCAGCTTGCTAGGCGGCGACTGGGCAACTAATGAAAAACTGTTTTTT. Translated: CASSLLGGDWATNEKLFF.

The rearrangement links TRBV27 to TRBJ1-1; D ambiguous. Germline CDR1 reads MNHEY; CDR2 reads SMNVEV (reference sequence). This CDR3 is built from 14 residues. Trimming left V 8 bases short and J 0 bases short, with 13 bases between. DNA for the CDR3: TGTGCCAGCCAGCGCGATCGGGTGAACACTGAAGCTTTCTTT. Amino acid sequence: CASQRDRVNTEAFF.

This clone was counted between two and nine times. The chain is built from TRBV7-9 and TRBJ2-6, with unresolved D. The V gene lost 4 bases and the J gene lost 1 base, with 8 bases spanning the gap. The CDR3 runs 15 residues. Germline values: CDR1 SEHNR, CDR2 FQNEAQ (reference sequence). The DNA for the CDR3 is TGTGCCAGCAGCTCCAGGTTGTCTGGGGCCAACGTCCTGACTTTC. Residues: CASSSRLSGANVLTF. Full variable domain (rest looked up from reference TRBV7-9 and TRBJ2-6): DTGVSQNPRHKITKRGQNVTFRCDPISEHNRLYWYRQTLGQGPEFLTYFQNEAQLEKSRLLSDRFSAERPKGSFSTLEIQRTEQGDSAMYLCASSSRLSGANVLTFGAGSRLTVL.

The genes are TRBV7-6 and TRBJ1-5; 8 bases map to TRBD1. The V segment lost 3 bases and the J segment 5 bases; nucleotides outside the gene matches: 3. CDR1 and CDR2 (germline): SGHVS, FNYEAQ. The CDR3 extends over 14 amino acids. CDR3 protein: CASSFGQGDQPQHF. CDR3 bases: TGTGCCAGCAGCTTCGGACAGGGCGATCAGCCCCAGCATTTT.

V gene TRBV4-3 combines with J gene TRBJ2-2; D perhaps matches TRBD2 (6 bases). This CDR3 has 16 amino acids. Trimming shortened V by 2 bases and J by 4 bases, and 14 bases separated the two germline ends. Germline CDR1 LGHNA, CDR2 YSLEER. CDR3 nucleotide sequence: TGCGCCAGCAGCCAACTGGGACTTATAACCACCGGGGAGCTGTTTTTT. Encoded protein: CASSQLGLITTGELFF.

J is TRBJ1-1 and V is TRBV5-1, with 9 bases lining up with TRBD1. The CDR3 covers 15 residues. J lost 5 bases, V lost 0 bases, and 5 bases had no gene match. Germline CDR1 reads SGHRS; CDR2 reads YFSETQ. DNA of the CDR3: TGCGCCAGCAGCTTGGGGGACAGGGATGGTACTGAAGCTTTCTTT. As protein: CASSLGDRDGTEAFF.

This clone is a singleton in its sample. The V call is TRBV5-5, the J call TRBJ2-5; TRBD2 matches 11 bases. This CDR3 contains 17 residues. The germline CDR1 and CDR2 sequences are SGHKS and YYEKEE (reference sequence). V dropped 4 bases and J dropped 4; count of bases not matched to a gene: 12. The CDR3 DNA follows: TGTGCCAGCAGCCCTCAACACACACTAGCGGGAGTAGAGACCCAGTACTTC. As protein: CASSPQHTLAGVETQYF. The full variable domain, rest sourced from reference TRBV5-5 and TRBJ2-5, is DAGVTQSPTHLIKTRGQQVTLRCSPISGHKSVSWYQQVLGQGPQFIFQYYEKEERGRGNFPDRFSARQFPNYSSELNVNALLLGDSALYLCASSPQHTLAGVETQYFGPGTRLLVL.

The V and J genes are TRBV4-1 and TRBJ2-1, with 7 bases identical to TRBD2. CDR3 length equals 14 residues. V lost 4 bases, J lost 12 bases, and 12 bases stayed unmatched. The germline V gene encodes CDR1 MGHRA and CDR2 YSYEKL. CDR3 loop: CASSRVAGPGRQFF. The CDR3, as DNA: TGCGCCAGCAGCCGAGTAGCGGGCCCGGGGAGGCAGTTCTTC.

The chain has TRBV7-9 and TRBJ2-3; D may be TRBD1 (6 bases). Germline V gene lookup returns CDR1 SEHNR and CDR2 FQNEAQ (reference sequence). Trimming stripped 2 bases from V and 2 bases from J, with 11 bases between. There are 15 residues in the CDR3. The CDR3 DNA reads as TGTGCCAGCAGCTTAACACGACAGGTCACAGATACGCAGTATTTT. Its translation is CASSLTRQVTDTQYF.

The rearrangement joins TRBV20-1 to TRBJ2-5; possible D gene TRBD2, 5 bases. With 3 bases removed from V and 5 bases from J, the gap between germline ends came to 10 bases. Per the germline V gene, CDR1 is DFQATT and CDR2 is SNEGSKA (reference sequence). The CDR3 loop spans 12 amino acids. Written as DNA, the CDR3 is TGCAGTGCTAGTGAGTCGGGGGAGACCCAGTACTTC. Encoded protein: CSASESGETQYF.

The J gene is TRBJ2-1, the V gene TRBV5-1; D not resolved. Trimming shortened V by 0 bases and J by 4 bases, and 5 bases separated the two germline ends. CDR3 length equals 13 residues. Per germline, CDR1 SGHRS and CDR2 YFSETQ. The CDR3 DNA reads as TGCGCCAGCAGCTTGGCTCTATACAATGAGCAGTTCTTC. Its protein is CASSLALYNEQFF.

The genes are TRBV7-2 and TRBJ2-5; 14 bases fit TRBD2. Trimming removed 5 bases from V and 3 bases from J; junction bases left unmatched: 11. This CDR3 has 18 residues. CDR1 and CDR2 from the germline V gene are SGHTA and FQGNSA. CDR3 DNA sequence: TGTGCCAGCAGCCCTCGGACTAGCGGGAGGATTAGGGAAGAGACCCAGTACTTC. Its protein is CASSPRTSGRIREETQYF.

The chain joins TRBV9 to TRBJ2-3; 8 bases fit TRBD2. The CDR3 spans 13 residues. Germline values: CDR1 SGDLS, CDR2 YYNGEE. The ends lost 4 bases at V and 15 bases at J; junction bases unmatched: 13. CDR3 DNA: TGTGCCAGCAGCAACTCCTGGACTAGCCCTCTCTATTTT. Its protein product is CASSNSWTSPLYF.

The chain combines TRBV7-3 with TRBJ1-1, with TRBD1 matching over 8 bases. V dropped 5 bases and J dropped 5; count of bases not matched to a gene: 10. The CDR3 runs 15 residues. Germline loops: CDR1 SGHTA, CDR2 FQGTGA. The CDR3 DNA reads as TGTGCCAGCAGCGGGACGGACAGGGTAAGTACTGAAGCTTTCTTT. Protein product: CASSGTDRVSTEAFF.

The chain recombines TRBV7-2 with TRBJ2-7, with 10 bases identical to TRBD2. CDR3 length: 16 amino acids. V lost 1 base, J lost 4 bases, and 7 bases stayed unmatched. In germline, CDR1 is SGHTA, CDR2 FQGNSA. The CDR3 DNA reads TGTGCCAGCAGCTTAGGCCTAGCGGGAGCGGGATACGAGCAGTACGTC. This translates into CASSLGLAGAGYEQYV.

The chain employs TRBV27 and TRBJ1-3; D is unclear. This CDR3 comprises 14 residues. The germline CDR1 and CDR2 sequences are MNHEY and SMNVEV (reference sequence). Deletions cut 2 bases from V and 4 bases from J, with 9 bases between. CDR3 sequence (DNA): TGTGCCAGCAGTTTAAATCCCGGGGGAAACACCATATATTTT. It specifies CASSLNPGGNTIYF.

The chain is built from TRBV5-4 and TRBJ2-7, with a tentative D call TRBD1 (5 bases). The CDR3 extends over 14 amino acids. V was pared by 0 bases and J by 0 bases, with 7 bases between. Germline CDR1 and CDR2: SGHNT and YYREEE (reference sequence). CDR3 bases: TGTGCCAGCAGCTTGGGACAGTCCTCCTACGAGCAGTACGTC. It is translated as CASSLGQSSYEQYV.

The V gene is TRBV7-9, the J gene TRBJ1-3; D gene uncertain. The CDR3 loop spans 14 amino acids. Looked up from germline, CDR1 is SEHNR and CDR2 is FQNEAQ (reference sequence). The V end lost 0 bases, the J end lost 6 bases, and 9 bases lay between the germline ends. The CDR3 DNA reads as TGTGCCAGCAGCTTAGCGGGCTTTGAAAACACCATATATTTT. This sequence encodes CASSLAGFENTIYF.

The CDR3 nucleotides are TGTGCCAGCAGCCGACGGGGGACAGCTGAAGCTTTCTTT. Residues: CASSRRGTAEAFF. This sequence joins TRBV12-3 or TRBV12-4 and TRBJ1-1, with TRBD1 matching over 7 bases. J was trimmed by 6 bases and V by 6 bases; bases with no gene match: 7. The CDR3 covers 13 residues.

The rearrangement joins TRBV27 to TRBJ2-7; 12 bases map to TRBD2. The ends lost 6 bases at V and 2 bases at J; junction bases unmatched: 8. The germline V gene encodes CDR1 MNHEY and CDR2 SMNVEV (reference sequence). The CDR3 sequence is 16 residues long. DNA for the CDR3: TGTGCCAGCAGCCCGAGAGGACTAGCGGGACCCTACGAGCAGTACTTC. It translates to CASSPRGLAGPYEQYF.

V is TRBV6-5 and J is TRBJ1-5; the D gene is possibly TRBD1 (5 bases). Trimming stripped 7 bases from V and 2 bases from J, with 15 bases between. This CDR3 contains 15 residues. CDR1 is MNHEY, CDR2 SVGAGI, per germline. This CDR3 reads CASTQGQGRNQPQHF. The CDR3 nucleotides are TGTGCCAGCACTCAGGGCCAGGGCCGCAATCAGCCCCAGCATTTT.